Detailed here is one T cell receptor (beta chain). The antigen is unknown. The source of the sample is a study of shared clonotypes between healthy human individuals. The CDR3 runs 10 residues. CDR1 is SNHLY, CDR2 FYNNEI, per germline. Trimming pared 7 bases from V and 8 bases from J, leaving 8 bases between. Some clones are missing from TCRdb's copy, which holds only in-frame ones; the method was immunoSEQ multiplex PCR. The data hold about 1.5 million clones, with under 99% observed a single time. Notes on the study in general: Naive subsets tended to show greater estimated richness than memory subsets.

The sample comprised naive CD4+ T cells sorted from blood. As to subset: CD45RA+ positively selected. The source is a young man in good health. This chain links TRBV2 with TRBJ1-2; D gene unclear. CDR3 bases: TGTGCCAGCACGCGTGGGGGCTACACCTTC. Amino acids: CASTRGGYTF.